This T cell receptor beta chain derives from a study of OX40 agonist ivuxolimab in advanced cancers. Assay: immunoSEQ multiplex PCR; the TCRdb copy retains only in-frame clones and omits some. Among tens of thousands of clones listed, 88% were seen once. Trimming left V 1 base short and J 0 bases short, with 10 bases between. The germline V gene has CDR1 PRHDT and CDR2 FYEKMQ (reference sequence). The CDR3 loop spans 15 amino acids. The chain carries TRBV13 and TRBJ2-7, with D perhaps matching TRBD1 (6 bases). The TCR sequence derives from an adult with an advanced solid tumor such as melanoma, head and neck, liver or kidney cancer. Sequencing used CD4+ or CD8+ T cells sorted from blood, obtained in a trial of the OX40 agonist ivuxolimab. The CDR3, as DNA: TGTGCCAGCAGCTTAGCAGGGGCCCGCTCCTACGAGCAGTACTTC. Its translation: CASSLAGARSYEQYF.